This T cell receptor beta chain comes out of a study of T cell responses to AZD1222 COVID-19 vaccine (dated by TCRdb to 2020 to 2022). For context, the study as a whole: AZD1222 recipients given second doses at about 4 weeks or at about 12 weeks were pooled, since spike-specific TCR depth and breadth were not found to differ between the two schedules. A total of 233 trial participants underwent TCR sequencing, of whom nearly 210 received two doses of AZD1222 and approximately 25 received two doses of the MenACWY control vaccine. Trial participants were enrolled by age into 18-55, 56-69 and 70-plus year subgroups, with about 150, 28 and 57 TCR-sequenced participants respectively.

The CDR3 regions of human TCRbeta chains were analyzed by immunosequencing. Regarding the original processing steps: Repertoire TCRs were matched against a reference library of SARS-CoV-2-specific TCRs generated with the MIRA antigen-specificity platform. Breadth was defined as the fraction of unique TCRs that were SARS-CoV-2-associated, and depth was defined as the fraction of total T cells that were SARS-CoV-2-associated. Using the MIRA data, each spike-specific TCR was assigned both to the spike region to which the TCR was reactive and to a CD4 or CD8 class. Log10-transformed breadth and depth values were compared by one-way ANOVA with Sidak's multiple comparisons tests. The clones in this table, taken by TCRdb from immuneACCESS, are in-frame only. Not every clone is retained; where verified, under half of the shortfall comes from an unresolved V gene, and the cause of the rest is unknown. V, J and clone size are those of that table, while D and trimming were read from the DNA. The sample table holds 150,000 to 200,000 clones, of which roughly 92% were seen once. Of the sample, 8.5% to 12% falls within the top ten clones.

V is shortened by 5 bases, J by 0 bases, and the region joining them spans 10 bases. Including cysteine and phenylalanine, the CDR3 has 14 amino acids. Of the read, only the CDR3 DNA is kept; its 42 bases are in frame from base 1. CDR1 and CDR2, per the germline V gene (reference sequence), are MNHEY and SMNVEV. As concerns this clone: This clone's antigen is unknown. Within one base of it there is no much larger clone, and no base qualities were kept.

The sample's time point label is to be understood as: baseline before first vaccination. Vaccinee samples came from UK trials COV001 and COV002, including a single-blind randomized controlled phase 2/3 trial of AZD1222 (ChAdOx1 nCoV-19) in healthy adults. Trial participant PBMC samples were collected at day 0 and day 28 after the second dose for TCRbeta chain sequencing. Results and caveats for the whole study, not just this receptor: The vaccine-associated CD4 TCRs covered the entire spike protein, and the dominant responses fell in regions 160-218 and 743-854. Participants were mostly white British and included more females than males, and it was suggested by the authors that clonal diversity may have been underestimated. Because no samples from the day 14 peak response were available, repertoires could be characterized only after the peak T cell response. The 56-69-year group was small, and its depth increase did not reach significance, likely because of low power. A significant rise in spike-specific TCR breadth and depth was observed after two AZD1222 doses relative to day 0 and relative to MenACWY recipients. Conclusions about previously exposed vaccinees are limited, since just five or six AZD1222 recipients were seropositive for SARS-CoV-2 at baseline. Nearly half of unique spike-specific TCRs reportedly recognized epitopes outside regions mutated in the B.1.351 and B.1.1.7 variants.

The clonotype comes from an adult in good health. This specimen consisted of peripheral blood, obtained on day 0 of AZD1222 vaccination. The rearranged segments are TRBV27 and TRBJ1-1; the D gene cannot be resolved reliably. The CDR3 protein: CASSTTGMNTEAFF. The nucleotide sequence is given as TGTGCCAGCAGTACCACGGGGATGAACACTGAAGCTTTCTTT.